This TCR beta chain derives from a study of somatic mutations in cytotoxic T cells in rheumatoid arthritis. Study-wide points: With age, CD8+ clonality increased in rheumatoid arthritis patients, whereas no such increase appeared in healthy controls. Rheumatoid arthritis patients were compared with age-matched healthy controls, and their CD8+ T-cell clonality did not differ significantly. A slight TRBV07 underrepresentation in rheumatoid arthritis patients was reported without multiple-comparison adjustment.

Using immunoSEQ multiplex PCR, the repertoire was profiled, and TCRdb retains in-frame clones only, with some absent. The table lists 15,000 to 20,000 clones, 70% to 85% of them singletons, with approximately 5% in the top ten. This CDR3 has 14 residues. Trimming took off 1 base at V and 5 bases at J, with 10 bases between the two ends. CDR1 is SGHNT, CDR2 YYREEE, per germline (reference sequence). The sample holds one count of this clone. Its antigen is still unknown. This TCR came from a man aged 55 to 69 in good health. The specimen was CD8+ T cells sorted from blood. The gene calls are TRBV5-4 and TRBJ2-1, with D tentatively TRBD2 (6 bases). The CDR3 bases are TGTGCCAGCAGCTTGCTGTGGGGGGACAATGAGCAGTTCTTC. Amino acid sequence: CASSLLWGDNEQFF.